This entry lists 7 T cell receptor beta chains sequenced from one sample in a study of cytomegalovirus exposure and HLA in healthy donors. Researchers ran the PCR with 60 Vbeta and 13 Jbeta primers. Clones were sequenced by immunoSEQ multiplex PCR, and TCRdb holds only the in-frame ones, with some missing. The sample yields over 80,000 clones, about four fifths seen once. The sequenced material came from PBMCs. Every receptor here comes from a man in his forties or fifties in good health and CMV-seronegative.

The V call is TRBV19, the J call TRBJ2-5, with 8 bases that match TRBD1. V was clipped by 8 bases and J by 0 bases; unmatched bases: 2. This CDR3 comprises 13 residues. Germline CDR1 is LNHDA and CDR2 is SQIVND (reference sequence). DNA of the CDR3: TGTGCCAGTGGACAGGGTAACCAAGAGACCCAGTACTTC. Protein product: CASGQGNQETQYF.

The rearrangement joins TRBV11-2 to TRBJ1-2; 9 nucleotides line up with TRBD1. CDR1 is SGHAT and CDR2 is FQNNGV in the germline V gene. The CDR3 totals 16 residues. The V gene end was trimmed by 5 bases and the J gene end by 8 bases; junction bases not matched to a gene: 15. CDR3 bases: TGTGCCAGCAGCCGAGGGGGGACAGGGATAATAGAGGGCTACACCTTC. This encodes CASSRGGTGIIEGYTF.

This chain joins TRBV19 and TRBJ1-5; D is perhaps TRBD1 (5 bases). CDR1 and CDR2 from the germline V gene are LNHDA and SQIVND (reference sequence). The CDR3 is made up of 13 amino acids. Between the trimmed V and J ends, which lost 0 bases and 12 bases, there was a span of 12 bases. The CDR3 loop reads CASSIDPGTFQHF. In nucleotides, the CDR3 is TGTGCCAGTAGTATAGATCCGGGGACTTTCCAGCATTTT.

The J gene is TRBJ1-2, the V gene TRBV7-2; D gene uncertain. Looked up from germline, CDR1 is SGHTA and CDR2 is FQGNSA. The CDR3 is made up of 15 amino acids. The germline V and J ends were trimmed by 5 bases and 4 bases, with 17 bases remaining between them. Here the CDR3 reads CASSPMGFLVYGYTF. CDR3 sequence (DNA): TGTGCCAGCAGCCCTATGGGCTTTCTCGTCTATGGCTACACCTTC.

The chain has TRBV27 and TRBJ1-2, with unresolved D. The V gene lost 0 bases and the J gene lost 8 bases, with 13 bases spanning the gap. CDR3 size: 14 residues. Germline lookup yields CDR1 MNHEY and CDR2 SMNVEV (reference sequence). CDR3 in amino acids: CASSLSDSSSGYTF. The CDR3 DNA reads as TGTGCCAGCAGTTTATCGGACTCGTCCTCCGGCTACACCTTC.

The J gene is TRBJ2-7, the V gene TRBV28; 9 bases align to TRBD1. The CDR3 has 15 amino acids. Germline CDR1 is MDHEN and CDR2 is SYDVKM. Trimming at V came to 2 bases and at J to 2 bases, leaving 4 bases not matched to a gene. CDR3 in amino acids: CASSLTGTGTYEQYF. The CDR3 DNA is TGTGCCAGCAGTTTAACCGGGACAGGGACCTACGAGCAGTACTTC.

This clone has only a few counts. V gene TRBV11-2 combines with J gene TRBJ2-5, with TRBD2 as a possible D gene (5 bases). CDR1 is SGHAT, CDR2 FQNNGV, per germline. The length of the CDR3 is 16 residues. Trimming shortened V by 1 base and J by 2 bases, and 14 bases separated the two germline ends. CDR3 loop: CASSLGTSGAQETQYF. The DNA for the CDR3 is TGTGCCAGCAGCTTAGGTACAAGCGGAGCACAAGAGACCCAGTACTTC. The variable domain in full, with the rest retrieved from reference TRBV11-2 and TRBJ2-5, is EAGVAQSPRYKIIEKRQSVAFWCNPISGHATLYWYQQILGQGPKLLIQFQNNGVVDDSQLPKDRFSAERLKGVDSTLKIQPAKLEDSAVYLCASSLGTSGAQETQYFGPGTRLLVL.